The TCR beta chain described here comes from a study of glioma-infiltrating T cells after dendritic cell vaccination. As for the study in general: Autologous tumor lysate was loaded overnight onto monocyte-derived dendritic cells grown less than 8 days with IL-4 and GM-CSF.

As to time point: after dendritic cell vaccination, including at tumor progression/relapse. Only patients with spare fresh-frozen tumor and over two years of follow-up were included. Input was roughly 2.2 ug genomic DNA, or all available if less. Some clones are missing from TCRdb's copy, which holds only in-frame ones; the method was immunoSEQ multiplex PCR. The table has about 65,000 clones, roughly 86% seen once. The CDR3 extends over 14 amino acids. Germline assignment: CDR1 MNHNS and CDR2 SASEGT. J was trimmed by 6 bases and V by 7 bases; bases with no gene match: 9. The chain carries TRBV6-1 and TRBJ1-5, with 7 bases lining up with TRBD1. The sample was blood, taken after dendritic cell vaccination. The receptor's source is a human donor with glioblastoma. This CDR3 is CASTAADRRQPQHF. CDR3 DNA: TGTGCCAGCACCGCCGCGGACAGGCGTCAGCCCCAGCATTTT.